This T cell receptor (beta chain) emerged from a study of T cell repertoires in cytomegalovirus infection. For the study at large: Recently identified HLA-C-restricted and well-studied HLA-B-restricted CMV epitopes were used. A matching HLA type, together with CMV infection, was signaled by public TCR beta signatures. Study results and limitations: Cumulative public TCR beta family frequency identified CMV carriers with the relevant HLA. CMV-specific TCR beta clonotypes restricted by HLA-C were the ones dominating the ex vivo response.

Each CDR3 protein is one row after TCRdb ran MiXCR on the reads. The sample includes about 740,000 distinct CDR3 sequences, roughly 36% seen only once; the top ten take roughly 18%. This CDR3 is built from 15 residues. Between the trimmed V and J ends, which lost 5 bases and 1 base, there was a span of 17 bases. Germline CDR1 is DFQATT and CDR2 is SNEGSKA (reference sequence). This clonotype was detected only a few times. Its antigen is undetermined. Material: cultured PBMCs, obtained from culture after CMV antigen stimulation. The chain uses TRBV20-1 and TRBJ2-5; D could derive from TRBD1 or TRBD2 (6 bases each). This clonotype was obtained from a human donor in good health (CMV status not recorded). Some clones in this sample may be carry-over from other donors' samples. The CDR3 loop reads CSAQFGGRPQETQYF. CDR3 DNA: TGCAGTGCTCAATTCGGGGGCAGACCCCAAGAGACCCAGTACTTC.